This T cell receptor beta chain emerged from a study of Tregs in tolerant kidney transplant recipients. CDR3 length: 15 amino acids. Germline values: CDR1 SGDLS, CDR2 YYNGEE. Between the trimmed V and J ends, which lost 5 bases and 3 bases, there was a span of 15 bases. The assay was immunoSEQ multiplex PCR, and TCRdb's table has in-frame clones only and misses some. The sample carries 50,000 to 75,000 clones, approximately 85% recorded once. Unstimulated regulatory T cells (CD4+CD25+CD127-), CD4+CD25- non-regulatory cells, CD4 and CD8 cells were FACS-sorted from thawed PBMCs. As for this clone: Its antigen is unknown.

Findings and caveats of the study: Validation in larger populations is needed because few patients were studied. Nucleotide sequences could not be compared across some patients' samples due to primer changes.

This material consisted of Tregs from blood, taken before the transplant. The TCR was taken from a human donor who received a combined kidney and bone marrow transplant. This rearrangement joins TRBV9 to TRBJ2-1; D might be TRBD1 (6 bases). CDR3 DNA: TGTGCCAGCAGAGCCGCCGGGACAATCTACAATGAGCAGTTCTTC. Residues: CASRAAGTIYNEQFF. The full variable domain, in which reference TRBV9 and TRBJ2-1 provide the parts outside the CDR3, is DSGVTQTPKHLITATGQRVTLRCSPRSGDLSVYWYQQSLDQGLQFLIQYYNGEERAKGNILERFSAQQFPDLHSELNLSSLELGDSALYFCASRAAGTIYNEQFFGPGTRLTVL.